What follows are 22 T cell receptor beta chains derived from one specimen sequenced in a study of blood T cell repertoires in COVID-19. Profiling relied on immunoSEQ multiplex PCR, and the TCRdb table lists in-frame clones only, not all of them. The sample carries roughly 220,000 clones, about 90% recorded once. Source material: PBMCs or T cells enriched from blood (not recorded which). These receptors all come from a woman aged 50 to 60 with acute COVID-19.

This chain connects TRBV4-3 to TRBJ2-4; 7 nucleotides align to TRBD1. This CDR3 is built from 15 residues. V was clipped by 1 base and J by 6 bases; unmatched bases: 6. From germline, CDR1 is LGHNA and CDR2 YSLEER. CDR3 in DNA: TGCGCCAGCAGCCAAGCCAGGGGGACGGGAAACATTCAGTACTTC. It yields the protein CASSQARGTGNIQYF.

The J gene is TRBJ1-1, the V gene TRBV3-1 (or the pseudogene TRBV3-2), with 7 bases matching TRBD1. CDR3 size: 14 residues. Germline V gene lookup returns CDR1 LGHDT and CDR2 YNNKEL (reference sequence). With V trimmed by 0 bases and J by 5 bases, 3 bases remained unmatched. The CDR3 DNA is TGTGCCAGCAGCCAAGACATGACAGGGACTGAAGCTTTCTTT. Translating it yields CASSQDMTGTEAFF.

CDR3 sequence (DNA): TGTGCCAGCAGCCAAGATCGGCAGGCCCTCACAGATACGCAGTATTTT. It encodes CASSQDRQALTDTQYF. V usage is TRBV4-2 and J usage is TRBJ2-3; D not certain. CDR3 size: 16 residues. The germline gives CDR1 LGHNA, CDR2 YNFKEQ. Trimming pared 0 bases from V and 2 bases from J, leaving 12 bases between.

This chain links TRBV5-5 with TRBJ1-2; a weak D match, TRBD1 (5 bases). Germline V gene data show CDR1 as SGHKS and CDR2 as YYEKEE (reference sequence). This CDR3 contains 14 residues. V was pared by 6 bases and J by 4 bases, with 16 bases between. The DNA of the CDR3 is TGTGCCAGCACAACAGGACCTCTCAGCTATGGCTACACCTTC. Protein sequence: CASTTGPLSYGYTF.

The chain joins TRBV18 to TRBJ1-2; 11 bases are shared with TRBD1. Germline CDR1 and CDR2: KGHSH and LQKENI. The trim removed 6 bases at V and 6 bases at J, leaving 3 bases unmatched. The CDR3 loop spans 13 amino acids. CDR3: CASSQGQGDGYTF. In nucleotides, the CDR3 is TGTGCCAGCTCTCAGGGACAGGGGGATGGCTACACCTTC.

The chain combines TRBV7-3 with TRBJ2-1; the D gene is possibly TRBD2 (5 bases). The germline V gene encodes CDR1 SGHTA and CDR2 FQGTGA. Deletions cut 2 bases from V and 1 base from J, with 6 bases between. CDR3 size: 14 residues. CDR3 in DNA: TGTGCCAGCAGCTTACGCGGGTCCTACAATGAGCAGTTCTTC. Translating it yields CASSLRGSYNEQFF. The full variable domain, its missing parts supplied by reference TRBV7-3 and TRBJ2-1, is GAGVSQTPSNKVTEKGKYVELRCDPISGHTALYWYRQSLGQGPEFLIYFQGTGAADDSGLPNDRFFAVRPEGSVSTLKIQRTERGDSAVYLCASSLRGSYNEQFFGPGTRLTVL.

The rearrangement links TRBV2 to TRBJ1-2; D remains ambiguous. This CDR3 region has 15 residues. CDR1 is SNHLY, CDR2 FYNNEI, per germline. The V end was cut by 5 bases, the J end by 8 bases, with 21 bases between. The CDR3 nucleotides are TGTGCCAGCAGTCTGACTAGTGCCCAAACCTCCGGCTACACCTTC. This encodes CASSLTSAQTSGYTF.

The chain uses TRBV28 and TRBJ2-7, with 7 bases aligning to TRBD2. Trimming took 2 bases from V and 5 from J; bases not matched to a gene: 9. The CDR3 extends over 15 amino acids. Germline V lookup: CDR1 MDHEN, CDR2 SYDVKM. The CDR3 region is CASSLGRAGTNEQYF. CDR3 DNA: TGTGCCAGCAGTTTAGGGCGAGCGGGAACCAACGAGCAGTACTTC.

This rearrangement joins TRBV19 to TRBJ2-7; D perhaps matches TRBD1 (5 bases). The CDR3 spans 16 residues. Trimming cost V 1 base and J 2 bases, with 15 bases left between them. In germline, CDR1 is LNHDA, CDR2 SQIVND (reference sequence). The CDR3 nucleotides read TGTGCCAGTAGTATAGTCTCAGGGCAGGACCCCTACGAGCAGTACTTC. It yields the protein CASSIVSGQDPYEQYF.

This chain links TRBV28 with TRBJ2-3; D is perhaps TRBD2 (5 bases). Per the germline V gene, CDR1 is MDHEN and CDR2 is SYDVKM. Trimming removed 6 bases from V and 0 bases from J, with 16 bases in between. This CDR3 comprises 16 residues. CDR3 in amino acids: CASSRRRSTSTDTQYF. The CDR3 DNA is TGTGCCAGCAGCCGGAGGAGGTCCACTAGCACAGATACGCAGTATTTT.

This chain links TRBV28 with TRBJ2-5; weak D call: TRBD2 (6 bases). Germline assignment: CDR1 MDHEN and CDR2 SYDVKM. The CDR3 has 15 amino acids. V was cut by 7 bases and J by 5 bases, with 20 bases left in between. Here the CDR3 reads CASTSLGTGEETQYF. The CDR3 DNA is TGTGCCAGCACCTCCCTCGGGACGGGAGAGGAGACCCAGTACTTC.

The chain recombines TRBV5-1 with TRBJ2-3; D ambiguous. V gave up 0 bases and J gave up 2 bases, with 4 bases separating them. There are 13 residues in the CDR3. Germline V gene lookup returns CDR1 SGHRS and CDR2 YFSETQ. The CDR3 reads CASSLAYTDTQYF. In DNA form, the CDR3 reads TGCGCCAGCAGCTTGGCGTACACAGATACGCAGTATTTT. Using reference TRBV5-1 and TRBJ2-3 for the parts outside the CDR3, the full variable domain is KAGVTQTPRYLIKTRGQQVTLSCSPISGHRSVSWYQQTPGQGLQFLFEYFSETQRNKGNFPGRFSGRQFSNSRSEMNVSTLELGDSALYLCASSLAYTDTQYFGPGTRLTVL.

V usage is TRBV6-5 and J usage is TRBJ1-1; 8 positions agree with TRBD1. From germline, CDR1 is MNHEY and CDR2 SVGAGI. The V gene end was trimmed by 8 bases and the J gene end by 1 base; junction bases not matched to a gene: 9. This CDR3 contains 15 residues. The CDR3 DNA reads TGTGCCAGCGCCTTACAGGGGGGGGAGAACACTGAAGCTTTCTTT. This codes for CASALQGGENTEAFF.

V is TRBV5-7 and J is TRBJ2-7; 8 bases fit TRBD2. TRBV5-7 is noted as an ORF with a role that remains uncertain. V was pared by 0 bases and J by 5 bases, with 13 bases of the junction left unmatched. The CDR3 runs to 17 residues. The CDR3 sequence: CASSLAYELAGGHEQYF. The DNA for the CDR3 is TGTGCCAGCAGCTTGGCCTATGAGCTAGCGGGCGGCCACGAGCAGTACTTC.

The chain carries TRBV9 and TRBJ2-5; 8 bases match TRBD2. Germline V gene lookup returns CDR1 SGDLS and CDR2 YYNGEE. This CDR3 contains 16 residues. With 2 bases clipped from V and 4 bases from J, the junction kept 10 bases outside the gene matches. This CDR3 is CASSVGGIAGIETQYF. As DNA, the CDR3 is TGTGCCAGCAGCGTGGGGGGGATAGCGGGAATAGAGACCCAGTACTTC.

CDR3 nucleotide sequence: TGTGCCAGCAGCTTAGATTCCGGCAGGGGACACTATGGCTACACCTTC. Translating it yields CASSLDSGRGHYGYTF. V and J are TRBV7-8 and TRBJ1-2; D is possibly TRBD1 (6 bases). The length of the CDR3 is 16 residues. The V gene lost 1 base and the J gene lost 3 bases, with 15 bases spanning the gap. Germline-derived CDR1 and CDR2 are SGHVS and FQNEAQ.

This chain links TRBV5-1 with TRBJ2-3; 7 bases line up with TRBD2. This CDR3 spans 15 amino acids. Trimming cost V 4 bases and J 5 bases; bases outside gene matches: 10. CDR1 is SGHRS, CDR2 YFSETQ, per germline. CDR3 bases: TGCGCCAGCAGCCTGGGGACTACCCCTGGAGATACGCAGTATTTT. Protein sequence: CASSLGTTPGDTQYF.

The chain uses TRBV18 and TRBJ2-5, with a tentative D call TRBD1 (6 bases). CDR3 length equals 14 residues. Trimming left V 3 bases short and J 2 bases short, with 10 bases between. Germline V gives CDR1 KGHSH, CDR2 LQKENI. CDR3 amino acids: CASSPGHPQETQYF. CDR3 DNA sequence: TGTGCCAGCTCACCGGGACATCCTCAAGAGACCCAGTACTTC. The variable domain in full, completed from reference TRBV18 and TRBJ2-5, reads NAGVMQNPRHLVRRRGQEARLRCSPMKGHSHVYWYRQLPEEGLKFMVYLQKENIIDESGMPKERFSAEFPKEGPSILRIQQVVRGDSAAYFCASSPGHPQETQYFGPGTRLLVL.

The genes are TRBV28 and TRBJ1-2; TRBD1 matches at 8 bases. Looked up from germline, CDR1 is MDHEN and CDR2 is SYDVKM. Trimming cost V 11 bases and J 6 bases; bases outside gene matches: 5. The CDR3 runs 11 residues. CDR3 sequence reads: CAAGQGHGYTF. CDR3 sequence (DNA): TGTGCCGCCGGACAGGGACATGGCTACACCTTC.

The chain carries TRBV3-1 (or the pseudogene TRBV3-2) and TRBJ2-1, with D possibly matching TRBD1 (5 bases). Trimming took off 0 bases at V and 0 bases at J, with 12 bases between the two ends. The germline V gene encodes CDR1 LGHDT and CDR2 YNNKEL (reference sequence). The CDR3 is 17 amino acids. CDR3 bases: TGTGCCAGCAGCCAAGATATTAGGGGTAACTCCTACAATGAGCAGTTCTTC. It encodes CASSQDIRGNSYNEQFF.

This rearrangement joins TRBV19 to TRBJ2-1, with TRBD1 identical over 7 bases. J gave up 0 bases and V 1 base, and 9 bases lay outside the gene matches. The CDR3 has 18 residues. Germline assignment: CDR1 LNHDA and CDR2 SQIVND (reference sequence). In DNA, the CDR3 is TGTGCCAGTAGTATAGGTTATACCGACAGGGCCTCCTACAATGAGCAGTTCTTC. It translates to CASSIGYTDRASYNEQFF.

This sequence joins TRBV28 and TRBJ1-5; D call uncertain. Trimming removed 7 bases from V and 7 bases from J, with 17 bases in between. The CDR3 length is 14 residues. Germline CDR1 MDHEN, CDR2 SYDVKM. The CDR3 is CASTSQVSGQPQHF. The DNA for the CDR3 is TGTGCCAGCACCTCTCAGGTTTCGGGGCAGCCCCAGCATTTT.